This TCR beta chain was recovered during a study of graft-versus-host responses after intestinal transplantation (dated by TCRdb to the early 2020s). Notes on the research overall: The transplants that recipients received were multivisceral, liver-intestinal, or isolated intestinal. Every recipient was given anti-thymocyte globulin induction, then maintenance tacrolimus and steroids for two to three years. After intestinal transplantation, graft-versus-host and host-versus-graft alloreactive T cell clones were followed in the graft, circulation and bone marrow using bulk TCR-beta CDR3 sequencing. To identify alloreactive clones, pre-transplant mixed lymphocyte reaction products were sequenced and compared with unstimulated pre-transplant donor and recipient T cells. Of the 20 to 25 intestinal transplant recipients enrolled in the cohort, one of whom was a retransplant, a few patients without pretransplant specimens were excluded. A peak of at least 4% donor T cells among recipient peripheral blood mononuclear cells was the definition used for donor T cell macrochimerism. Rather than going through the commercial service, samples from three later patients were sequenced in-house on an Illumina MiSeq and processed with MiXCR.

The sample's time point label, decoded: cells obtained before transplantation from donor or recipient. CD3+CD4+ and CD3+CD8+ populations were FACS-sorted from unstimulated pre-transplant donor and recipient cells taken from spleen or lymph nodes. As to this clone: Its antigen has not been determined. No base qualities exist here, and no much larger clone lies one base off it.

The trim is 1 base for V and 1 base for J, with a gap of 13 bases between the germline ends. There are 15 amino acids in the CDR3, from cysteine to phenylalanine inclusive. The only DNA kept is the CDR3, 45 bases in frame from the first base. The CDR1 and CDR2 encoded by the germline V gene (reference sequence) are GTSNPN and SVGIG. Summary of the overall study and its limitations: The conclusions were limited by the relatively low number and heterogeneity of the intestinal transplant patients. GvH clones turned up in recipient bone marrow, with some appearing earlier in ileal mucosa or blood, a pattern consistent with an intestinal mucosal origin. Early after transplant, declines in HvG clones were associated with peak levels of circulating GvH clones. In the allografts of patients with donor T cell macrochimerism, GvH to HvG T cell clonal ratios were high.

The library relied on the immunoSEQ multiplex PCR assay. For most patients, genomic DNA was isolated with the Qiagen DNeasy Blood and Tissue Kit and sent frozen to Adaptive Biotechnologies for TCR sequencing. Adaptive Biotechnologies carried out high-throughput TCR-beta CDR3 sequencing of genomic DNA for most patients. The study's own analysis went as follows. Adaptive's ImmunoSEQ software was the source of the TCR sequencing data for about 17 patients, while a few other patients were processed with MiXCR and VDJtools. To correct CD4 versus CD8 sorting errors, sequences present in both subsets at a frequency ratio below 5:1 were removed. CDR3 nucleotide sequences shared by donor and recipient were removed because the origin of these sequences could not be assigned. Alloreactive clones required at least 2-fold expansion over unstimulated cells and minimum CFSE-low frequency of 0.002% (template counts) or 0.001% (read counts). Clones detected in sequenced pre-transplant spleen, lymph node, or MLR CFSE-low populations of the donor or recipient were defined as mappable. The cumulative frequency of alloreactive clones was calculated as a percentage of all sequences, weighted by copy number. TCRdb's version of the immuneACCESS table is confined to in-frame rearrangements and falls short of the full clone set. An unresolved V gene accounts for under half of the shortfall where checked; the remainder is of unknown origin. V, J and clone size are those of that table, while D and trimming were read from the DNA. The sample contains about 86,000 clones, roughly 90% of them found a single time. The ten largest clones take up roughly 0.28% of the sample.

This sample comprised unstimulated CD4+ T cells sorted from spleen or lymph node cells, obtained before transplant. This clonotype originated in a human donor who was the organ donor for an intestinal transplant. In this chain, TRBV30 is recombined with TRBJ2-5, with a weak D call of TRBD1 (6 bases match). Here is the DNA: TGTGCCTGGAGTGGAAAAACAGGGTCCCAAGAGACCCAGTACTTC. It is translated as CAWSGKTGSQETQYF. The full variable domain, with segments outside the CDR3 supplied by the reference TRBV30 and TRBJ2-5 proteins, appears as SQTIHQWPATLVQPVGSPLSLECTVEGTSNPNLYWYRQAAGRGLQLLFYSVGIGQISSEVPQNLSASRPQDRQFILSSKKLLLSDSGFYLCAWSGKTGSQETQYFGPGTRLLVL.